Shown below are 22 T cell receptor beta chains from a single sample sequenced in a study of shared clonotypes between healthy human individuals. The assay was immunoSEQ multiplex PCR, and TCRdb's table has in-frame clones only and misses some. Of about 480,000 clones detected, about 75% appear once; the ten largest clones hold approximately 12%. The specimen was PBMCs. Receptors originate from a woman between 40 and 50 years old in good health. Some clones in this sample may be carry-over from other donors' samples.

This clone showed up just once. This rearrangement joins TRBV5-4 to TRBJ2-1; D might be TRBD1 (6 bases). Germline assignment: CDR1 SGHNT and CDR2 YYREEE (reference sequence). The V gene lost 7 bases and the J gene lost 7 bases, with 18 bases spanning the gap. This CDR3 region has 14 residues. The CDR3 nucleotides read TGTGCCAGCCCGATTGGGGGCCCAGGGAATGAGCAGTTCTTC. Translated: CASPIGGPGNEQFF.

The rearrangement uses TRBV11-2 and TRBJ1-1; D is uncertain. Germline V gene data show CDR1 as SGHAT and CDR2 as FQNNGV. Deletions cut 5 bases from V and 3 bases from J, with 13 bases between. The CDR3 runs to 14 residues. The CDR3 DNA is TGTGCCAGCAGCCGCCGCGGGGTTGACACTGAAGCTTTCTTT. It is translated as CASSRRGVDTEAFF. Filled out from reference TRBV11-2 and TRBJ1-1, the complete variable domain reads EAGVAQSPRYKIIEKRQSVAFWCNPISGHATLYWYQQILGQGPKLLIQFQNNGVVDDSQLPKDRFSAERLKGVDSTLKIQPAKLEDSAVYLCASSRRGVDTEAFFGQGTRLTVV.

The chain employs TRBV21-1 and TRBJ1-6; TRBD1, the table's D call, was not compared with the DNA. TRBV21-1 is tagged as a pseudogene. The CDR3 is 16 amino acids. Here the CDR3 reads CASSKGGRGINSPLHF. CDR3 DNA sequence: TGTGCCAGCAGCAAAGGTGGCAGGGGGATTAATTCACCCCTCCACTTT.

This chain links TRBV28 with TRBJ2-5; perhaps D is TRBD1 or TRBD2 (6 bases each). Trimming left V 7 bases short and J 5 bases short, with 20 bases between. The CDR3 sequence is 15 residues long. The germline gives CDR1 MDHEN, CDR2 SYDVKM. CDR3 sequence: CASKGGEGAGETQYF. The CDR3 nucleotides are TGTGCCAGCAAGGGGGGAGAGGGAGCAGGTGAGACCCAGTACTTC.

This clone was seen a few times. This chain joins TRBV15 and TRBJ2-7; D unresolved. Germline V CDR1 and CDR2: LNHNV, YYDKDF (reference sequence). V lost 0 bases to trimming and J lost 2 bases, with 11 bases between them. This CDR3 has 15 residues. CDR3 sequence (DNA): TGTGCCACCAGCAGAGATCCGGGCCATACCTACGAGCAGTACTTC. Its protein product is CATSRDPGHTYEQYF.

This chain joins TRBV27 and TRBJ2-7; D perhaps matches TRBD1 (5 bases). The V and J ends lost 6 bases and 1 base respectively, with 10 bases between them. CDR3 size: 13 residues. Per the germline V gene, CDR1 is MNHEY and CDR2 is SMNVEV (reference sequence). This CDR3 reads CASSRQPSYEQYF. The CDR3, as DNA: TGTGCCAGCAGCCGACAGCCTTCCTACGAGCAGTACTTC.

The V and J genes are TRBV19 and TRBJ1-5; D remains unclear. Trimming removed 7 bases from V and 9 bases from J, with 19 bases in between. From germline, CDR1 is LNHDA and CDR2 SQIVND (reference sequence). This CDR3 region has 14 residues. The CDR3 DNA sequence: TGTGCCAGTAATAGGGATGTCTCCGAGGGGCCCCAGCATTTT. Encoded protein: CASNRDVSEGPQHF. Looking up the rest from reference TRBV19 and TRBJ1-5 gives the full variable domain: DGGITQSPKYLFRKEGQNVTLSCEQNLNHDAMYWYRQDPGQGLRLIYYSQIVNDFQKGDIAEGYSVSREKKESFPLTVTSAQKNPTAFYLCASNRDVSEGPQHFGDGTRLSIL.

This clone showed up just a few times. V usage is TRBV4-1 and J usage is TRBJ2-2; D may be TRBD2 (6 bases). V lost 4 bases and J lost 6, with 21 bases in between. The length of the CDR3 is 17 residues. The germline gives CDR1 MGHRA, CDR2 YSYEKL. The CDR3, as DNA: TGCGCCAGCAGCCGTACCCGACTAGTTAGGGGACCCGGGGAGCTGTTTTTT. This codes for CASSRTRLVRGPGELFF.

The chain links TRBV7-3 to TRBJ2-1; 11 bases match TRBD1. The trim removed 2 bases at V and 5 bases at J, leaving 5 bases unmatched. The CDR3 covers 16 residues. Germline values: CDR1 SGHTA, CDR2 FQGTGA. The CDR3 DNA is TGTGCCAGCAGCTTAGTCGGGACAGGGGGTGACAATGAGCAGTTCTTC. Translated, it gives CASSLVGTGGDNEQFF.

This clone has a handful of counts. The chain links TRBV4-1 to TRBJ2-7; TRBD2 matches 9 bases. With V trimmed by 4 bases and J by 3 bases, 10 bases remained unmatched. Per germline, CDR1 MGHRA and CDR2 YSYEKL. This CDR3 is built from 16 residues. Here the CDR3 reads CASSLASGLANYEQYF. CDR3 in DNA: TGCGCCAGCAGCCTCGCCTCGGGACTAGCCAACTACGAGCAGTACTTC.

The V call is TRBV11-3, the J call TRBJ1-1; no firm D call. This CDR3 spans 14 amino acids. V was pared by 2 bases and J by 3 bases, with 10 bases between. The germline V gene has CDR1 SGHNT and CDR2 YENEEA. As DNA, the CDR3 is TGTGCCAGCAGCTTAACCAGAGCGGACACTGAAGCTTTCTTT. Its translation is CASSLTRADTEAFF.

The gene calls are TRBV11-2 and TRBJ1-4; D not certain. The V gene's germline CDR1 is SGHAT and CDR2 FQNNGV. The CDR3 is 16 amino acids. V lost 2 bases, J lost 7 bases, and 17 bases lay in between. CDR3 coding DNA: TGTGCCAGCAGCTTATTCATGGCTGGGGAAGGTGAAAAACTGTTTTTT. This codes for CASSLFMAGEGEKLFF.

CDR3 in amino acids: CASSLAGANQETQYF. The DNA for the CDR3 is TGTGCCAGCAGCTTGGCGGGGGCTAACCAAGAGACCCAGTACTTC. The V call is TRBV5-4, the J call TRBJ2-5; possibly TRBD1 or TRBD2 for D (6 bases each). The CDR3 loop spans 15 amino acids. V lost 0 bases to trimming and J lost 0 bases, with 9 bases between them. The germline V gene has CDR1 SGHNT and CDR2 YYREEE (reference sequence).

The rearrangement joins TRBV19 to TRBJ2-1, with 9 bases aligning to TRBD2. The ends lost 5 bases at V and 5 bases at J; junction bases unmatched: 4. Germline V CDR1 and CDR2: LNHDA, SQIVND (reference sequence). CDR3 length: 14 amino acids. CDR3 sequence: CASSVASGNNEQFF. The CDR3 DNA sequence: TGTGCCAGTAGTGTAGCTAGCGGGAACAATGAGCAGTTCTTC.

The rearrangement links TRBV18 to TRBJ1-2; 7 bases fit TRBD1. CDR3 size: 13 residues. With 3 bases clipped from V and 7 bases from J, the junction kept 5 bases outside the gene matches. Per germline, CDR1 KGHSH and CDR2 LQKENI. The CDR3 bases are TGTGCCAGCTCACCCCTGGACAGGCTTGGCTACACCTTC. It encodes CASSPLDRLGYTF.

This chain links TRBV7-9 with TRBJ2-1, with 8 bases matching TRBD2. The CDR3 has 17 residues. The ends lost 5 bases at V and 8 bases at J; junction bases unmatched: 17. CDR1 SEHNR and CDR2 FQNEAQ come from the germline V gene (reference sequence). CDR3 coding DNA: TGTGCCAGCAGCCCCGGGGTAGGTGGCGGGAGGAGGTATGAGCAGTTCTTC. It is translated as CASSPGVGGGRRYEQFF.

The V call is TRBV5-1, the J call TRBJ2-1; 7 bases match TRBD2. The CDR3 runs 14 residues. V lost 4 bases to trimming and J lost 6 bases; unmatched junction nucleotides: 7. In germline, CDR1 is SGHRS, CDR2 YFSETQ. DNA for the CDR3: TGCGCCAGCAGCCGAAGGACTAGTTTCAATGAGCAGTTCTTC. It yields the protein CASSRRTSFNEQFF.

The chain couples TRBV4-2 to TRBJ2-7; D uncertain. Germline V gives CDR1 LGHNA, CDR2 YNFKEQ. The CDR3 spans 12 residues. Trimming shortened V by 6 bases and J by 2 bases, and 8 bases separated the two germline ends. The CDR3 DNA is TGTGCCAGCAGGGATGGCACCTACGAGCAGTACTTC. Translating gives CASRDGTYEQYF.

The DNA for the CDR3 is TGTGCCAGCAGCTCCCCGGGACTAGCGGGGGGGAGCTCCTACGAGCAGTACTTC. It codes for CASSSPGLAGGSSYEQYF. The chain employs TRBV7-2 and TRBJ2-7, with TRBD2 matching 16 bases. The CDR3 spans 18 residues. Losses at the gene ends were 4 bases for V and 0 bases for J; bases not matched to a gene: 6. The germline CDR1 and CDR2 sequences are SGHTA and FQGNSA.

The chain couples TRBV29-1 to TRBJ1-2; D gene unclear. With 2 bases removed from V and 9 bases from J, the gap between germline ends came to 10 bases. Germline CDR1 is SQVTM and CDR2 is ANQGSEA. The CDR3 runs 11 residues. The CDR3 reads CSVETATSYTF. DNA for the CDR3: TGCAGCGTTGAAACAGCTACAAGCTACACCTTC.

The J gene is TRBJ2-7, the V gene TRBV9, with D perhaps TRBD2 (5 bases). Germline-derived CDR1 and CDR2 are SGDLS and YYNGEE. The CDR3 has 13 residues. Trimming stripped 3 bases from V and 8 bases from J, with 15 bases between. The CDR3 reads CASSAPSSEKQYF. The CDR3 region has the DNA TGTGCCAGCAGCGCCCCGAGTAGCGAGAAGCAGTACTTC.

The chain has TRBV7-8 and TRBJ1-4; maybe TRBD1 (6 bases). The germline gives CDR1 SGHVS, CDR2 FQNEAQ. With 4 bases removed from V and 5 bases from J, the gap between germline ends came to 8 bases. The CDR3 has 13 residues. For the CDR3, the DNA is TGTGCCAGCAGCTGGACAGAAAATGAAAAACTGTTTTTT. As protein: CASSWTENEKLFF.